The 32 T cell receptor beta chains in this list originate from one sample, sequenced in a study of OX40 agonist ivuxolimab in advanced cancers. Assay used: immunoSEQ multiplex PCR; TCRdb lists only in-frame clones, some missing. The sample has tens of thousands of clones, 85% to 90% seen once. This specimen consisted of CD4+ or CD8+ T cells sorted from blood, obtained in a trial of the OX40 agonist ivuxolimab. The receptors were gathered from an adult with an advanced solid tumor such as melanoma, head and neck, liver or kidney cancer.

This clone is medium-sized (0.01 to 0.1%) within its sample. V is TRBV19 and J is TRBJ1-2; perhaps TRBD1 as D (6 bases). This CDR3 comprises 16 residues. The V gene's germline CDR1 is LNHDA and CDR2 SQIVND (reference sequence). The V gene lost 5 bases and the J gene lost 4 bases, with 20 bases spanning the gap. The CDR3 DNA sequence: TGTGCCAGTAGTCTCCGGGACGACAGGATGAGCTATGGCTACACCTTC. Amino acid sequence: CASSLRDDRMSYGYTF.

The chain recombines TRBV12-5 with TRBJ2-3; D is unclear. The V and J ends lost 1 base and 4 bases respectively, with 6 bases between them. CDR3 length: 13 amino acids. Germline lookup yields CDR1 LGHNT and CDR2 FRNRAP. Here the CDR3 reads CASGLGWADTQYF. The CDR3 coding sequence is TGTGCTAGTGGTTTGGGGTGGGCAGATACGCAGTATTTT.

This clone was observed a few times. The genes are TRBV14 and TRBJ1-6; TRBD1 matches at 7 bases. Germline loops: CDR1 SGHDN, CDR2 FVKESK. With V trimmed by 4 bases and J by 17 bases, 11 bases remained unmatched. This CDR3 spans 13 amino acids. Here the CDR3 reads CASSPQGVSRIHF. Here the CDR3 DNA reads TGTGCCAGCAGCCCTCAGGGGGTTTCCAGGATCCACTTT.

The V call is TRBV6-1, the J call TRBJ1-1; 7 nucleotides agree with TRBD1. Germline loops: CDR1 MNHNS, CDR2 SASEGT. The length of the CDR3 is 14 residues. Losses at the gene ends were 7 bases for V and 3 bases for J; bases not matched to a gene: 8. The CDR3 region is CASTLQGSHTEAFF. CDR3 DNA: TGTGCCAGCACTCTACAGGGGTCGCACACTGAAGCTTTCTTT.

V gene TRBV7-6 combines with J gene TRBJ1-1; 9 bases are a match to TRBD1. From germline, CDR1 is SGHVS and CDR2 FNYEAQ. The J segment lost 5 bases and the V segment lost 8 bases, leaving 15 bases of the junction unmatched. The CDR3 extends over 16 amino acids. CDR3 loop: CASARGQGLRATEAFF. In nucleotides, the CDR3 is TGTGCCAGCGCCCGGGGACAGGGACTCCGGGCGACTGAAGCTTTCTTT.

This chain joins TRBV5-1 and TRBJ2-5, with 9 bases aligning to TRBD1. Per germline, CDR1 SGHRS and CDR2 YFSETQ. Unmatched junction bases numbered 5, after V lost 0 bases and J lost 5 bases. The CDR3 is 15 residues long. Here the CDR3 DNA reads TGCGCCAGCAGCTTGGGGGACAGGGTTGTGGAGACCCAGTACTTC. This translates into CASSLGDRVVETQYF.

The V gene is TRBV4-2, the J gene TRBJ2-5; maybe TRBD2 (5 bases). V gave up 6 bases and J gave up 3 bases, with 14 bases separating them. The CDR3 spans 14 residues. Germline V CDR1 and CDR2: LGHNA, YNFKEQ. The CDR3: CASSPGFGEETQYF. The CDR3 bases are TGTGCCAGCAGTCCGGGGTTCGGGGAAGAGACCCAGTACTTC.

This chain connects TRBV18 to TRBJ2-5; tentatively, D is TRBD1 (5 bases). The CDR3 has 13 residues. Germline V gene data show CDR1 as KGHSH and CDR2 as LQKENI. V shed 6 bases and J shed 2 bases, with 10 bases lying between them. This chain's CDR3 is CASSRQGQETQYF. The CDR3 DNA follows: TGTGCCAGCTCTCGCCAGGGTCAAGAGACCCAGTACTTC.

The gene calls are TRBV18 and TRBJ1-1; possible D gene TRBD1, 6 bases. The CDR3 is 15 residues long. The V gene's germline CDR1 is KGHSH and CDR2 LQKENI. V shed 3 bases and J shed 0 bases, with 11 bases lying between them. As DNA, the CDR3 is TGTGCCAGCTCACCTAAAGGGACAATGAACACTGAAGCTTTCTTT. The encoded protein is CASSPKGTMNTEAFF.

This clone was counted once. J is TRBJ2-1 and V is TRBV9; 9 nucleotides line up with TRBD2. The CDR3 covers 14 residues. The germline gives CDR1 SGDLS, CDR2 YYNGEE. The J segment lost 5 bases and the V segment lost 5 bases, leaving 5 bases of the junction unmatched. The CDR3 loop reads CASRTSGGNNEQFF. The CDR3 DNA reads TGTGCCAGCAGAACGAGCGGGGGGAACAATGAGCAGTTCTTC. The full variable domain, with the rest looked up from reference TRBV9 and TRBJ2-1, is DSGVTQTPKHLITATGQRVTLRCSPRSGDLSVYWYQQSLDQGLQFLIQYYNGEERAKGNILERFSAQQFPDLHSELNLSSLELGDSALYFCASRTSGGNNEQFFGPGTRLTVL.

CDR3 residues: CASSQDLFLQSSYEQYF. The CDR3 nucleotides are TGCGCCAGCAGCCAAGATCTCTTTTTACAGAGCTCCTACGAGCAGTACTTC. The chain uses TRBV4-1 and TRBJ2-7; D is unclear. V was pared by 0 bases and J by 0 bases, with 15 bases between. The germline V gene has CDR1 MGHRA and CDR2 YSYEKL. This CDR3 region has 17 residues.

The chain carries TRBV28 and TRBJ2-7; TRBD1 matches at 11 bases. This CDR3 is built from 14 residues. V trimming: 6 bases; J trimming: 6 bases; junction bases outside the gene matches: 7. Germline V lookup: CDR1 MDHEN, CDR2 SYDVKM. The CDR3: CASSRGGTGGEQYF. DNA for the CDR3: TGTGCCAGCAGCCGTGGGGGGACAGGGGGCGAGCAGTACTTC. The full variable domain, in which reference TRBV28 and TRBJ2-7 provide the parts outside the CDR3, is DVKVTQSSRYLVKRTGEKVFLECVQDMDHENMFWYRQDPGLGLRLIYFSYDVKMKEKGDIPEGYSVSREKKERFSLILESASTNQTSMYLCASSRGGTGGEQYFGPGTRLTVT.

The gene calls are TRBV2 and TRBJ1-1; TRBD1 matches 8 bases. The CDR3 has 15 amino acids. The trim removed 5 bases at V and 2 bases at J, leaving 7 bases unmatched. CDR1 is SNHLY and CDR2 is FYNNEI in the germline V gene. The CDR3 DNA reads TGTGCCAGCAGTCGAACCGGACAGGGTAACACTGAAGCTTTCTTT. Residues: CASSRTGQGNTEAFF.

This chain joins TRBV19 and TRBJ2-3; D may be TRBD1 or TRBD2 (6 bases each). CDR1 is LNHDA, CDR2 SQIVND, per germline (reference sequence). The CDR3 sequence is 13 residues long. V lost 4 bases and J 6 bases, leaving 11 bases between the germline ends. The CDR3 sequence is CASSKGGGDTQYF. In DNA form, the CDR3 reads TGTGCCAGTAGTAAGGGGGGTGGGGATACGCAGTATTTT.

The chain uses TRBV14 and TRBJ1-3; no clear D. This CDR3 is built from 14 residues. In germline, CDR1 is SGHDN, CDR2 FVKESK. V was trimmed by 1 base and J by 0 bases, leaving 4 bases between them. This CDR3 reads CASSQVGSGNTIYF. CDR3 sequence (DNA): TGTGCCAGCAGCCAAGTTGGCTCTGGAAACACCATATATTTT.

V gene TRBV28 combines with J gene TRBJ2-2; D is undetermined. The CDR3 totals 12 residues. Trimming pared 5 bases from V and 5 bases from J, leaving 6 bases between. Germline lookup yields CDR1 MDHEN and CDR2 SYDVKM. The CDR3 reads CASSLLTGELFF. The DNA of the CDR3 is TGTGCCAGCAGTCTTCTTACCGGGGAGCTGTTTTTT.

The rearrangement uses TRBV5-1 and TRBJ2-7; TRBD1 aligns across 8 bases. The CDR3 length is 13 residues. The J segment lost 1 base and the V segment lost 9 bases, leaving 6 bases of the junction unmatched. Germline V gene data show CDR1 as SGHRS and CDR2 as YFSETQ. In DNA form, the CDR3 reads TGCGCCACCCGGACAGGGCCTTCCTACGAGCAGTACTTC. Translation: CATRTGPSYEQYF.

The chain employs TRBV18 and TRBJ1-2, with a tentative D call TRBD1 (5 bases). The CDR3 is 12 amino acids. The V and J ends lost 3 bases and 4 bases respectively, with 6 bases between them. Per germline, CDR1 KGHSH and CDR2 LQKENI. In DNA, the CDR3 is TGTGCCAGCTCACCGGGGGTCTATGGCTACACCTTC. It is translated as CASSPGVYGYTF.

The chain uses TRBV2 and TRBJ1-2; D gene uncertain. CDR1 SNHLY and CDR2 FYNNEI come from the germline V gene. This CDR3 region has 12 residues. V was clipped by 9 bases and J by 2 bases, with 10 bases between them. The CDR3 is CASSQENYGYTF. Here the CDR3 DNA reads TGTGCCAGTAGTCAGGAGAACTATGGCTACACCTTC.

The chain is built from TRBV5-6 and TRBJ2-7; 7 nucleotides line up with TRBD1. CDR1 is SGHDT, CDR2 YYEEEE, per germline. The CDR3 is made up of 15 amino acids. V shed 6 bases, J shed 0 bases, and the junction held 9 bases outside the gene matches. CDR3 region: CASNNRGLGSYEQYF. DNA of the CDR3: TGTGCCAGCAATAACAGGGGTTTGGGCTCCTACGAGCAGTACTTC.

J is TRBJ2-1 and V is TRBV28; 11 nucleotides match TRBD2. There are 14 residues in the CDR3. V lost 6 bases and J lost 4; bases outside the gene matches: 2. The V gene's germline CDR1 is MDHEN and CDR2 SYDVKM. This chain's CDR3 is CASRLAGAYNEQFF. CDR3 in DNA: TGTGCCAGCAGACTAGCGGGGGCTTACAATGAGCAGTTCTTC.

The V and J genes are TRBV7-9 and TRBJ2-3, with unresolved D. CDR1 is SEHNR and CDR2 is FQNEAQ in the germline V gene (reference sequence). V was shortened by 4 bases and J by 0 bases, with 5 bases between the two germline ends. The CDR3 covers 13 residues. The chain's CDR3 is CASSSVSTDTQYF. DNA of the CDR3: TGTGCCAGCAGCTCCGTTAGCACAGATACGCAGTATTTT.

The chain carries TRBV7-3 and TRBJ2-1, with 11 bases aligning to TRBD1. The CDR3 spans 16 residues. V lost 2 bases to trimming and J lost 7 bases; unmatched junction nucleotides: 7. The germline V gene encodes CDR1 SGHTA and CDR2 FQGTGA. The CDR3 DNA is TGTGCCAGCAGCTTATTTCCCGGGACAGGGGGGAATGAGCAGTTCTTC. This encodes CASSLFPGTGGNEQFF.

The chain links TRBV10-3 to TRBJ2-5; perhaps D is TRBD1 or TRBD2 (5 bases each). The CDR3 totals 15 residues. CDR1 and CDR2 from the germline V gene are ENHRY and SYGVKD. Trimming left V 2 bases short and J 5 bases short, with 15 bases between. The DNA of the CDR3 is TGTGCCATCAGTGAGGGCAATTGGGGGAGCGAGACCCAGTACTTC. It encodes CAISEGNWGSETQYF.

This clone was seen a single time. CDR3 sequence (DNA): TGTGCCAGCAGCTTATCACGTCCTTCGGGGGCCAACGTCCTGACTTTC. It is translated as CASSLSRPSGANVLTF. This chain joins TRBV7-3 and TRBJ2-6; D not resolved. Per the germline V gene, CDR1 is SGHTA and CDR2 is FQGTGA. The length of the CDR3 is 16 residues. Trimming removed 2 bases at V and 4 bases at J, with 12 bases between.

For this clone: Other DNA sequences in this specimen translate into the identical CDR3. The chain employs TRBV5-1 and TRBJ2-7, with D possibly called TRBD1 or TRBD2 (6 bases each). Trimming removed 0 bases at V and 5 bases at J, with 15 bases between. The germline V gene encodes CDR1 SGHRS and CDR2 YFSETQ. This CDR3 is 15 amino acids long. CDR3 amino acids: CASSLGWGAVDEQYF. The CDR3 DNA reads as TGCGCCAGCAGCTTGGGTTGGGGGGCGGTCGACGAGCAGTACTTC.

This clone was counted a single time. The chain recombines TRBV5-5 with TRBJ2-7; the match to TRBD1 covers 9 bases. The CDR3 is 16 amino acids. V dropped 4 bases and J dropped 2; count of bases not matched to a gene: 10. Germline CDR1 SGHKS, CDR2 YYEKEE (reference sequence). CDR3 sequence reads: CASSRAPTGGTYEQYF. CDR3 sequence (DNA): TGTGCCAGCAGCCGAGCGCCGACAGGGGGAACCTACGAGCAGTACTTC.

J is TRBJ1-5 and V is TRBV19; D may be TRBD1 (6 bases). CDR3 length: 16 amino acids. CDR1 LNHDA and CDR2 SQIVND come from the germline V gene (reference sequence). V lost 4 bases to trimming and J lost 4 bases, with 17 bases between them. The CDR3 nucleotides are TGTGCCAGTAGTAAGACAGGCGCTGCAGTAAATCAGCCCCAGCATTTT. The encoded protein is CASSKTGAAVNQPQHF.

This chain connects TRBV2 to TRBJ1-2; 9 nucleotides align to TRBD1. This CDR3 region has 13 residues. Germline V gene sequence: CDR1 SNHLY, CDR2 FYNNEI. J lost 8 bases, V lost 6 bases, and 7 bases had no gene match. In nucleotides, the CDR3 is TGTGCCAGCAGGGAGGGACAGGGTAACGGCTACACCTTC. It translates to CASREGQGNGYTF.

This chain connects TRBV5-1 to TRBJ2-2; possible D gene TRBD2, 6 bases. The V gene lost 3 bases and the J gene lost 8 bases, with 14 bases spanning the gap. The germline V gene encodes CDR1 SGHRS and CDR2 YFSETQ. The CDR3 extends over 14 amino acids. CDR3 residues: CASSWSGSPGELFF. CDR3 DNA sequence: TGCGCCAGCAGCTGGTCCGGGAGTCCAGGGGAGCTGTTTTTT.

The rearrangement joins TRBV5-6 to TRBJ2-2; tentative D call: TRBD2 (6 bases). The V and J ends lost 5 bases and 6 bases respectively, with 11 bases between them. The germline CDR1 and CDR2 sequences are SGHDT and YYEEEE. The CDR3 spans 13 residues. The CDR3 sequence is CASRTREAGELFF. DNA for the CDR3: TGTGCCAGCAGGACTAGGGAGGCCGGGGAGCTGTTTTTT.

The chain links TRBV5-4 to TRBJ1-4; tentative D call: TRBD1 (6 bases). The V end was cut by 3 bases, the J end by 7 bases, with 13 bases between. This CDR3 is 14 amino acids long. Germline CDR1 is SGHNT and CDR2 is YYREEE (reference sequence). CDR3 loop: CASSSGGRGEKLFF. CDR3 bases: TGTGCCAGCAGCTCTGGGGGGCGCGGTGAAAAACTGTTTTTT.